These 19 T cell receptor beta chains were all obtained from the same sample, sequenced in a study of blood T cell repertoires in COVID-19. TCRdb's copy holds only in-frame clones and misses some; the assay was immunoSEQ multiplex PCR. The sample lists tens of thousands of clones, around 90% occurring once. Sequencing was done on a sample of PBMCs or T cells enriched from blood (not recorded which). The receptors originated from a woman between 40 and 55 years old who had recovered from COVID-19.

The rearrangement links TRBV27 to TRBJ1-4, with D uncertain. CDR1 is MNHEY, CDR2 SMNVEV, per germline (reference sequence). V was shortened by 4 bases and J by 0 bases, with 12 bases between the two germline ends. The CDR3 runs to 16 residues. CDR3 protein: CASSSPGGTTNEKLFF. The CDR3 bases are TGTGCCAGCAGTTCCCCCGGAGGGACAACTAATGAAAAACTGTTTTTT.

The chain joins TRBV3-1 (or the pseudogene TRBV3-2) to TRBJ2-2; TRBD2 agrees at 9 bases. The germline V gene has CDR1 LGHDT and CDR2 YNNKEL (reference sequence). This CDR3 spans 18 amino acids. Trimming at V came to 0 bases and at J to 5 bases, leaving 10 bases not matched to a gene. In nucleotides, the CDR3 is TGTGCCAGCAGCCAAGACTTTGCGGGGGGGCTAGGGACCGGGGAGCTGTTTTTT. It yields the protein CASSQDFAGGLGTGELFF.

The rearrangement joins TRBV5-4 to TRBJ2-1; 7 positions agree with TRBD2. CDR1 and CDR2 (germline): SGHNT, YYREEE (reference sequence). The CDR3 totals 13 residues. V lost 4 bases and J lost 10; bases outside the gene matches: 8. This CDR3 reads CASSAGLEREQFF. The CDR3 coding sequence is TGTGCCAGCAGCGCCGGACTAGAGCGGGAGCAGTTCTTC.

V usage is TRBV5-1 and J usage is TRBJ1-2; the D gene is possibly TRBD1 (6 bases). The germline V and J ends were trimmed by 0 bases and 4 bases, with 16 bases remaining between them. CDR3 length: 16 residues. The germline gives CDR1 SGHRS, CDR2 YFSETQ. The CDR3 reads CASSLDGQGKGYGYTF. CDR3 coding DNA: TGCGCCAGCAGCTTGGATGGCCAGGGGAAGGGCTATGGCTACACCTTC.

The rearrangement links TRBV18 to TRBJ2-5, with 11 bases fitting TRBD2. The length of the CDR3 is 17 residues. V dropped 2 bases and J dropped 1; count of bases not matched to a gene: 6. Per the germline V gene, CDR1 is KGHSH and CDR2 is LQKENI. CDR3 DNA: TGTGCCAGCTCACCAAGTATAGCGGGGGGGTCCCAAGAGACCCAGTACTTC. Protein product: CASSPSIAGGSQETQYF.

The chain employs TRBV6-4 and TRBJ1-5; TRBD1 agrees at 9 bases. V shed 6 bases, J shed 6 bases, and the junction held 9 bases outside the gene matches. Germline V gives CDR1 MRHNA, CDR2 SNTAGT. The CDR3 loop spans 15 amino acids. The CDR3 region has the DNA TGTGCCAGCAGCCGTCCCGGGACAGGGCCTCAGCCCCAGCATTTT. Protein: CASSRPGTGPQPQHF.

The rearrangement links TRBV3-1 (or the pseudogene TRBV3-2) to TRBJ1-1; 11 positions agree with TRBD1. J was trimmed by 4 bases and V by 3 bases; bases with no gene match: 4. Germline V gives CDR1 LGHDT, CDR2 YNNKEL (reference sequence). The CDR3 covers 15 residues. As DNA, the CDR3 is TGTGCCAGCAGCCAGGGGACAGGGGGGTTCACTGAAGCTTTCTTT. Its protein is CASSQGTGGFTEAFF.

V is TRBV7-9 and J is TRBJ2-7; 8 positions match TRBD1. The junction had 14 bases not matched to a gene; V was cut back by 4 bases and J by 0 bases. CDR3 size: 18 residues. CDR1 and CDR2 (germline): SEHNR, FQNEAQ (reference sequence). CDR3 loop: CASSSNGAGGLASYEQYF. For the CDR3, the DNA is TGTGCCAGCAGCTCCAATGGGGCAGGGGGCCTGGCCTCCTACGAGCAGTACTTC.

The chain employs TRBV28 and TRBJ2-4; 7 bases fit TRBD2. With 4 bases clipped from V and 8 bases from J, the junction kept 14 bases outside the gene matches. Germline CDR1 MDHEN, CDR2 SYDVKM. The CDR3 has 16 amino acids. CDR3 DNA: TGTGCCAGCAGTTGGGGAGGGCAGGGAGAAAGGTACATTCAGTACTTC. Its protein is CASSWGGQGERYIQYF. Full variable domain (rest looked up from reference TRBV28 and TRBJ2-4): DVKVTQSSRYLVKRTGEKVFLECVQDMDHENMFWYRQDPGLGLRLIYFSYDVKMKEKGDIPEGYSVSREKKERFSLILESASTNQTSMYLCASSWGGQGERYIQYFGAGTRLSVL.

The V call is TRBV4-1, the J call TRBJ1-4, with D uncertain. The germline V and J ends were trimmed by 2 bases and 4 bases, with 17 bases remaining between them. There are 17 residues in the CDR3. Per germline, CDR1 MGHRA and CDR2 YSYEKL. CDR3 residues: CASSQSQRGEFNEKLFF. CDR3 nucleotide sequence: TGCGCCAGCAGCCAATCCCAGAGAGGAGAGTTTAATGAAAAACTGTTTTTT.

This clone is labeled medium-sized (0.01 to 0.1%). The CDR3 loop is CASSEPGQGGYGYTF. The CDR3, as DNA: TGTGCCAGCAGTGAACCGGGACAGGGCGGCTATGGCTACACCTTC. The rearrangement uses TRBV6-1 and TRBJ1-2; 9 nucleotides align to TRBD1. The CDR3 loop spans 15 amino acids. The V gene's germline CDR1 is MNHNS and CDR2 SASEGT. J lost 4 bases, V lost 2 bases, and 5 bases had no gene match.

CDR3: CASRPGLAGSYEQYF. The CDR3 DNA follows: TGTGCCAGCAGACCCGGACTAGCGGGCTCCTACGAGCAGTACTTC. This chain connects TRBV5-4 to TRBJ2-7, with TRBD2 matching over 11 bases. The CDR3 covers 15 residues. Germline CDR1 and CDR2: SGHNT and YYREEE (reference sequence). V lost 5 bases and J lost 0; bases outside the gene matches: 4.

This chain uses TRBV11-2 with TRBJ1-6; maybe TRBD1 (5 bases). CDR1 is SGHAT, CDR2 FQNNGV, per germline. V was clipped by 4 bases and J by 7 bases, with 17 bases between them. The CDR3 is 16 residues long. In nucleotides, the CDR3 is TGTGCCAGCAGCTCTCTCCGGGGGATTAGGAATTCACCCCTCCACTTT. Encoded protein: CASSSLRGIRNSPLHF.

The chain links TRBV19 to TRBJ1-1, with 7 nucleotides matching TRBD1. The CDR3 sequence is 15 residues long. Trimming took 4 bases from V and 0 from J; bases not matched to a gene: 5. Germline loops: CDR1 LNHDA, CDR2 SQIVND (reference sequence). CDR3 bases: TGTGCCAGTAGTAGCAGGGGGAGGATGAACACTGAAGCTTTCTTT. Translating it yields CASSSRGRMNTEAFF.

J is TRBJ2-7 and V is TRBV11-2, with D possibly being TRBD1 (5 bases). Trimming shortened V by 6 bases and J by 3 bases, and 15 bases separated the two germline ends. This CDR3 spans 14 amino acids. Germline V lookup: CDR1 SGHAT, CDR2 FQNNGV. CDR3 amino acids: CASSNLGAVYEQYF. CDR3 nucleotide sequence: TGTGCCAGCAGTAACCTTGGGGCAGTCTACGAGCAGTACTTC.

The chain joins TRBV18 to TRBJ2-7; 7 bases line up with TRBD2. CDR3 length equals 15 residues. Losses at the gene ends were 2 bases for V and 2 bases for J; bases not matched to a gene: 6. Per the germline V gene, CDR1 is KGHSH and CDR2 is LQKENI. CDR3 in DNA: TGTGCCAGCTCACCAGTCGGGGACTACACCTACGAGCAGTACTTC. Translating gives CASSPVGDYTYEQYF.

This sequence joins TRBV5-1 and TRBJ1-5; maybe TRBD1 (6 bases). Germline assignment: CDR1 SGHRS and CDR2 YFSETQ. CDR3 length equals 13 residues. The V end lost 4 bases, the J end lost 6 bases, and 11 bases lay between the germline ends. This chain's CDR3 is CASSPQGTQPQHF. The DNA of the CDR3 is TGCGCCAGCAGCCCCCAGGGGACTCAGCCCCAGCATTTT.

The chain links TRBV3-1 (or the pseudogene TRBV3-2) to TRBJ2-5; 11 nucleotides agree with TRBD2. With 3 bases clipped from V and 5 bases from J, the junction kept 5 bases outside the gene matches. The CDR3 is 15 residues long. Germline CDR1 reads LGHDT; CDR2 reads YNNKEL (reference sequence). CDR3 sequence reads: CASSQRLAGLETQYF. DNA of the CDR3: TGTGCCAGCAGCCAGCGACTAGCGGGGTTGGAGACCCAGTACTTC.

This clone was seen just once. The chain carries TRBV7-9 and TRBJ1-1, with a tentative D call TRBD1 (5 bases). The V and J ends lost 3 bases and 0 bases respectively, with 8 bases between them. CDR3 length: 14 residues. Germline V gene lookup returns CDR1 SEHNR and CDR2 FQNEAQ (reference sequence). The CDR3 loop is CASSLPGMNTEAFF. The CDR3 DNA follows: TGTGCCAGCAGCTTGCCAGGGATGAACACTGAAGCTTTCTTT.